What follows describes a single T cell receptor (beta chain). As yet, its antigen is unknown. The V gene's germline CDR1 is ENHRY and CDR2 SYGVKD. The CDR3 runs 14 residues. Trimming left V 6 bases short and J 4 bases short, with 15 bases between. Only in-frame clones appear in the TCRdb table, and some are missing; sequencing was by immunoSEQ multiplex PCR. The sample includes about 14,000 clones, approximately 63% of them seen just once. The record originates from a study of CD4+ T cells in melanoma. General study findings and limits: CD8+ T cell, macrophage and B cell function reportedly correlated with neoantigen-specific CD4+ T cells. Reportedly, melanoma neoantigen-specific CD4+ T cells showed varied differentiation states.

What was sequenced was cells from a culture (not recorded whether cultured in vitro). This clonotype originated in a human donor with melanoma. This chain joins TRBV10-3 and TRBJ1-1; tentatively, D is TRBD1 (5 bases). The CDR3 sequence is CAISSGLAGTEAFF. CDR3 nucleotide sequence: TGTGCCATCAGCTCGGGGCTAGCCGGCACTGAAGCTTTCTTT.